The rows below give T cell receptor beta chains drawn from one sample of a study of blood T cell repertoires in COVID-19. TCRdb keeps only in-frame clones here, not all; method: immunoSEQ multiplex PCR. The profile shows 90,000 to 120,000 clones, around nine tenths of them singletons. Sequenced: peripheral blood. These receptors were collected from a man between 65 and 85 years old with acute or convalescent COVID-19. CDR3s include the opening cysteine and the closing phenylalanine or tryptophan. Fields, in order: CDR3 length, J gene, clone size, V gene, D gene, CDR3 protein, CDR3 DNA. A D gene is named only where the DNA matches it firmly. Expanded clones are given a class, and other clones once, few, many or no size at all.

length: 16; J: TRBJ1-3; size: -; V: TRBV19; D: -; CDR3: CASSPRDGSSGNTIYF; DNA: TGTGCCAGCTCCCCCCGGGACGGGAGCTCTGGAAACACCATATATTTT
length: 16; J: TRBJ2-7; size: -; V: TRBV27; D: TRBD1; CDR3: CASSLLRTGGSYEQYF; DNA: TGTGCCAGCAGTTTACTCAGGACAGGGGGCTCCTACGAGCAGTACTTC
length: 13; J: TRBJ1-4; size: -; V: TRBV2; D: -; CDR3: CASTADYNEKLFF; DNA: TGTGCCAGCACTGCAGACTATAATGAAAAACTGTTTTTT
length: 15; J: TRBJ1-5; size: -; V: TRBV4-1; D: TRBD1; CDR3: CASSHGQGAGQPQHF; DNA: TGCGCCAGCAGCCACGGACAGGGGGCGGGACAGCCCCAGCATTTT
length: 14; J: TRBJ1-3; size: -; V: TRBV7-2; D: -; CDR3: CASRFFRGRDTIYF; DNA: TGTGCCAGCAGGTTTTTCAGGGGCAGAGACACCATATATTTT
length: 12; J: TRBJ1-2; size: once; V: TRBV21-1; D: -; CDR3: CASSKTGLGYTF; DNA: TGTGCCAGCAGCAAAACAGGGCTCGGCTACACCTTC
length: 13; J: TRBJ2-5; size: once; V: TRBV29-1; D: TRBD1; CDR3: CSVETGAQGTQYF; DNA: TGCAGCGTTGAGACAGGGGCTCAGGGGACCCAGTACTTC
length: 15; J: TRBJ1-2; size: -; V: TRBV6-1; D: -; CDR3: CASSEGEGRYYGYTF; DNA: TGTGCCAGCAGTGAAGGGGAGGGGAGGTACTATGGCTACACCTTC
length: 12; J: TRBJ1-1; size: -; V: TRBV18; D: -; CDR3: CASSPSRLEAFF; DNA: TGTGCCAGCTCACCATCACGGTTAGAAGCTTTCTTT
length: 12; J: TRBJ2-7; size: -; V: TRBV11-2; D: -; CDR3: CASSAGGVEQYF; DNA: TGTGCCAGCAGCGCCGGGGGTGTGGAGCAGTACTTC
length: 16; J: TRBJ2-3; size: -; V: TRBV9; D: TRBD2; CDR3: CASSKAGGGPTDTQYF; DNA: TGTGCCAGCAGCAAGGCCGGGGGAGGGCCGACAGATACGCAGTATTTT
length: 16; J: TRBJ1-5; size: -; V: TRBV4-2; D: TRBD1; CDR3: CASSQDLAGGYQPQHF; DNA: TGTGCCAGCAGCCAAGATTTGGCAGGGGGTTATCAGCCCCAGCATTTT
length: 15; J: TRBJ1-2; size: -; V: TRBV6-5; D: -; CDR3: CASSYSRQGGYGYTF; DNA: TGTGCCAGCAGTTACTCAAGGCAGGGTGGCTATGGCTACACCTTC
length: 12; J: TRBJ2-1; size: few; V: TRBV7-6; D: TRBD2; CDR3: CASSHSGGEQFF; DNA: TGTGCCAGCAGCCATTCGGGGGGTGAGCAGTTCTTC
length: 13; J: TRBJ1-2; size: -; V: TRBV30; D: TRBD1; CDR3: CAWSVRRGDGYTF; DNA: TGTGCCTGGAGTGTACGCAGGGGGGATGGCTACACCTTC
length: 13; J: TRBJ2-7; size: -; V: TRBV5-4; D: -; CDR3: CASSGLPPDEQYF; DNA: TGTGCCAGCAGCGGCTTACCCCCCGACGAGCAGTACTTC
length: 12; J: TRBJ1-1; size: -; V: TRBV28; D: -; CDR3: CASSLQNTEAFF; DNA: TGTGCCAGCAGTTTACAGAACACTGAAGCTTTCTTT
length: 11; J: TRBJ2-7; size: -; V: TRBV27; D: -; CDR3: CASSSSGEQYF; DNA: TGTGCCAGCAGTTCCTCAGGGGAGCAGTACTTC
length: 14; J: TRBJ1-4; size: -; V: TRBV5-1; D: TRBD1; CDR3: CASSLQGGNEKLFF; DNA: TGCGCCAGCAGCTTACAGGGGGGGAATGAAAAACTGTTTTTT
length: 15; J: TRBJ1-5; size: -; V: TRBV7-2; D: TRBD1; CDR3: CASSRRQGPNQPQHF; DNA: TGTGCCAGCAGCCGCCGACAGGGGCCAAATCAGCCCCAGCATTTT
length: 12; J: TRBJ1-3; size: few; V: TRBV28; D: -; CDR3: CASSLTANTIYF; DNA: TGTGCCAGCAGTTTAACAGCCAACACCATATATTTT
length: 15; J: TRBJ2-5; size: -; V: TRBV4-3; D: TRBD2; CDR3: CASSQGTSRGETQYF; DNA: TGCGCCAGCAGCCAAGGGACTAGCAGGGGCGAGACCCAGTACTTC
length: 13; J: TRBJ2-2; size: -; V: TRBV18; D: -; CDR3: CASSPPRPGELFF; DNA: TGTGCCAGCTCACCACCGAGGCCCGGGGAGCTGTTTTTT
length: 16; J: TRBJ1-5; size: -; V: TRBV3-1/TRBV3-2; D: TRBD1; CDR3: CASSQDGTGRNQPQHF; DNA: TGTGCCAGCAGCCAAGACGGGACAGGACGAAATCAGCCCCAGCATTTT